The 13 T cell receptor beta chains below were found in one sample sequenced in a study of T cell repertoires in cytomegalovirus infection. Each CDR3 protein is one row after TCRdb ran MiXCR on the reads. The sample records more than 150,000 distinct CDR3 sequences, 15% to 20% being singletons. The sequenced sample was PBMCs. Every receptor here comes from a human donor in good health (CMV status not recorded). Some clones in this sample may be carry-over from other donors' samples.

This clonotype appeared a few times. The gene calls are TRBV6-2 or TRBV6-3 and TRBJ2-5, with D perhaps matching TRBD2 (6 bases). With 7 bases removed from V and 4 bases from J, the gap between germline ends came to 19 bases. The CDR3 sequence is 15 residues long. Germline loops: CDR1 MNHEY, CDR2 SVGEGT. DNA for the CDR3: TGTGCCAGCAAGGACCGGGGGTATGGAGGAGAGACCCAGTACTTC. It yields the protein CASKDRGYGGETQYF.

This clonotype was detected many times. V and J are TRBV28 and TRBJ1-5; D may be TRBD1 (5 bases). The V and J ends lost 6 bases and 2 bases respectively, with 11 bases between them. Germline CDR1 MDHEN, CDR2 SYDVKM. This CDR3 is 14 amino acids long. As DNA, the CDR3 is TGTGCCAGCAGGCCCGGGGGGGGCAATCAGCCCCAGCATTTT. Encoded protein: CASRPGGGNQPQHF.

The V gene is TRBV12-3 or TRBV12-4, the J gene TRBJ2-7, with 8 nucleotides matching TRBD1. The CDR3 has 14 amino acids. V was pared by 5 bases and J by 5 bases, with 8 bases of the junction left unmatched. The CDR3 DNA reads TGTGCCAGCAGTCCGGGACAGGTCGGTCACGAGCAGTACTTC. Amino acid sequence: CASSPGQVGHEQYF.

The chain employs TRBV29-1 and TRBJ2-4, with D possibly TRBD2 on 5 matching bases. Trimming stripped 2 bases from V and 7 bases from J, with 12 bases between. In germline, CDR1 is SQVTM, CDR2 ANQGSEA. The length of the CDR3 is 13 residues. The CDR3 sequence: CSVETSLTNIQYF. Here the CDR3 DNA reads TGCAGCGTTGAAACTAGTCTGACCAACATTCAGTACTTC.

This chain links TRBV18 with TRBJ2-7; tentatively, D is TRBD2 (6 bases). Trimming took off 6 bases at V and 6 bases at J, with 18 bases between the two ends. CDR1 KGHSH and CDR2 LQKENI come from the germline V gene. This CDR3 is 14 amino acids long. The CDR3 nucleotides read TGTGCCAGCTCCCCGGGGGACTCCTCTTCCGAGCAGTACTTC. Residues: CASSPGDSSSEQYF.

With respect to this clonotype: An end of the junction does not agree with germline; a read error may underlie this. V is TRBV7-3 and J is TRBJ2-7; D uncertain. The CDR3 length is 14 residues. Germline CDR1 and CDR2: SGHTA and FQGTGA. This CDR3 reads CASSSSRSSNEQYF. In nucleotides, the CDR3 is TGTGCCAGCAGCTCAAGTCGATCCTCCAACGAGCAGTACTTC.

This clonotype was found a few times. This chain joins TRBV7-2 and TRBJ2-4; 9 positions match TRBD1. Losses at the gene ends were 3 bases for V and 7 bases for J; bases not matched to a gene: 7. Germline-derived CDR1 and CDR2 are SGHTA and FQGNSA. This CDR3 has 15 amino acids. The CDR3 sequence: CASSFFATGGNIQYF. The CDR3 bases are TGTGCCAGCAGCTTTTTCGCGACAGGGGGGAACATTCAGTACTTC.

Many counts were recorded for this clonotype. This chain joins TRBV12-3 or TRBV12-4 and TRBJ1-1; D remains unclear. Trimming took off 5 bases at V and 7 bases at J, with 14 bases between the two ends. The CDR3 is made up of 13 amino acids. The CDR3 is CASSRTDFGEAFF. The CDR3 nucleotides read TGTGCCAGCAGTCGGACGGATTTTGGTGAAGCTTTCTTT.

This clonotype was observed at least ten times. The CDR3 loop is CASTPRDNYGYTF. The CDR3, as DNA: TGTGCCAGCACCCCCCGGGACAACTATGGCTACACCTTC. This rearrangement joins TRBV12-3 or TRBV12-4 to TRBJ1-2; tentatively, D is TRBD1 (5 bases). This CDR3 has 13 residues. Trimming pared 7 bases from V and 2 bases from J, leaving 11 bases between.

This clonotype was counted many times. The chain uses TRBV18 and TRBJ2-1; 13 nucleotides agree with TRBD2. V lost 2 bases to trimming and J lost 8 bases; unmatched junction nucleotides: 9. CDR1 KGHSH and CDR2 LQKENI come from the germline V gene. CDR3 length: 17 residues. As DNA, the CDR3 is TGTGCCAGCTCACCAACGCGACGGACTAGCGGGAGCTATGAGCAGTTCTTC. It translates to CASSPTRRTSGSYEQFF.

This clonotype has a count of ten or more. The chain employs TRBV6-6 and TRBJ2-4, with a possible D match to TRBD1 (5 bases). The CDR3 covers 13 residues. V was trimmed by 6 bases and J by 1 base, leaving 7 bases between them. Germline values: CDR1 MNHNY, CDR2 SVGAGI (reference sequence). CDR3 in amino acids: CASRDNAKNIQYF. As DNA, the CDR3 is TGTGCCAGCAGGGACAACGCCAAAAACATTCAGTACTTC.

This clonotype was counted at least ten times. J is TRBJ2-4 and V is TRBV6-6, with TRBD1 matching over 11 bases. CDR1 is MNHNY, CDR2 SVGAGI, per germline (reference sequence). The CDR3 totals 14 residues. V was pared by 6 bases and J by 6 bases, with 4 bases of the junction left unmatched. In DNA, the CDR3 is TGTGCCAGCAGGTCCGGGACAGGGGGAAACATTCAGTACTTC. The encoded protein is CASRSGTGGNIQYF.

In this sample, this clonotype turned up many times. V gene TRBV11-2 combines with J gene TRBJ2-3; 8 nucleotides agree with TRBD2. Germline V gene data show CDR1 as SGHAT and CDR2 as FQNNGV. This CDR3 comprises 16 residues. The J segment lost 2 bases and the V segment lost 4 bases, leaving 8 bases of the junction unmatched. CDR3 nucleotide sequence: TGTGCCAGCAGCTCCCTTAGCGGGGCCACCACAGATACGCAGTATTTT. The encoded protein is CASSSLSGATTDTQYF.